This TCR beta chain comes out of a study of T cell repertoires in cytomegalovirus infection. TCRdb reprocessed the reads with MiXCR, giving one entry per CDR3 protein. This table holds fewer than 300,000 distinct CDR3 sequences, about 25% found once. This clonotype showed up many times. The CDR3 has 13 amino acids. Germline CDR1 is LGHNT and CDR2 is FRNRAP. Trimming pared 5 bases from V and 8 bases from J, leaving 13 bases between. This receptor was obtained from a human donor in good health (CMV status not recorded). Some clones in this sample may be carry-over from other donors' samples. V gene TRBV12-5 combines with J gene TRBJ2-1, with a tentative D call TRBD2 (5 bases). Sequenced: PBMCs. This CDR3 is CASGIGLAYEQFF. In DNA, the CDR3 is TGTGCTAGTGGTATTGGGTTAGCGTATGAGCAGTTCTTC.